The sequence of this T cell receptor beta chain was determined in a study of T cell changes during pregnancy in multiple sclerosis. Produced via immunoSEQ multiplex PCR; TCRdb's table is partial and in-frame only. The sample lists some 97,000 clones, almost 95% occurring once. The ends lost 2 bases at V and 8 bases at J; junction bases unmatched: 8. The CDR3 has 16 amino acids. CDR1 is MGHRA and CDR2 is YSYEKL in the germline V gene. This material consisted of peripheral blood, taken before pregnancy. The gene calls are TRBV4-1 and TRBJ2-1, with 11 nucleotides matching TRBD1. This clonotype originated in a female donor with multiple sclerosis, enrolled in a pregnancy study. The CDR3: CASSQPGQGAVDEQFF. CDR3 in DNA: TGCGCCAGCAGCCAACCCGGACAGGGGGCAGTCGATGAGCAGTTCTTC.